This T cell receptor (beta chain) was captured in a study of identical twins. General study findings and limits: Cord blood beta clonotypes present at high abundance carried fewer insertions; no such pattern appeared in memory repertoires.

Comments on this clonotype: The antigen is not known.

The CDR3 has 13 amino acids. The germline V and J ends were trimmed by 6 bases and 5 bases, with 12 bases remaining between them. Germline CDR1 SNHLY, CDR2 FYNNEI. MiXCR was run by TCRdb on the 5' RACE reads, yielding one entry per CDR3 protein. The sample records about 100,000 distinct CDR3 sequences, 4.5% to 6.5% being singletons. Sequencing was done on a sample of memory T cells sorted from blood. The J gene is TRBJ2-3, the V gene TRBV2; the D call may be TRBD1 or TRBD2 (6 bases each). The TCR sequence derives from a woman in her forties or fifties in good health. CDR3 sequence (DNA): TGTGCCAGCAGCTCGGGGGCGGGAGATACGCAGTATTTT. Amino acids: CASSSGAGDTQYF.